This TCR beta chain comes out of a study of Graves' ophthalmopathy and Graves' hyperthyroidism. TCR beta CDR3 amplification used RNA transcripts. RT-PCR with HTBI primers came first, then second-round multiplex PCR. TCRdb independently ran MiXCR on the multiplex PCR reads; one entry per CDR3 protein. The profile shows around 1,000,000 distinct CDR3 sequences, around a third of them singletons. Hyperthyroidism patients, all newly diagnosed, had under 2 months' duration and ages of 18 to 65. Certain patients were not enrolled. These were patients with other autoimmune diseases, uncontrolled infections, pregnancy or lactation. Germline CDR1 and CDR2: SQVTM and ANQGSEA. Trimming left V 4 bases short and J 8 bases short, with 14 bases between. This CDR3 contains 13 residues.

The source material was peripheral blood or thyroid tissue (not recorded which). This sequence joins TRBV29-1 and TRBJ1-4; TRBD1 might be the D (6 bases). The TCR sequence derives from an adult man with Graves' hyperthyroidism. The CDR3 sequence: CSVASGAEEKLFF. The DNA for the CDR3 is TGCAGCGTTGCGTCAGGGGCCGAAGAAAAACTGTTTTTT.